This record concerns one T cell receptor (beta chain) sequence. Its antigen is not known. The sample originates from a study of T cells expressing NK-cell markers. General study results and limits: Several donors likewise had their CD3+CD56-NKG2C+ fraction led by these clonotypes. Of the CD8+ T cells in about 6 donors, 1.0-7.0% belonged to dominant NKG2C+ clonotypes.

TCRdb re-called the 5' RACE reads and gives one entry per CDR3 protein, without DNA. The data include almost 450,000 distinct CDR3 sequences; the top ten clones carry roughly 7.2%. From germline, CDR1 is DFQATT and CDR2 SNEGSKA (reference sequence). CDR3 length equals 14 residues. The material sequenced was blood T cells: a sorted CD56 or NKG2C T cell subset, CD4+ or CD8+ T cells, or bulk PBMC T cells (not recorded which). The rearrangement joins TRBV20-1 to TRBJ1-1; TCRdb picks TRBD1, but there is no DNA to check that call. The clonotype was recovered from a woman aged 18-70 years in good health. The CDR3 here is CSARRDLMNTEAFF.